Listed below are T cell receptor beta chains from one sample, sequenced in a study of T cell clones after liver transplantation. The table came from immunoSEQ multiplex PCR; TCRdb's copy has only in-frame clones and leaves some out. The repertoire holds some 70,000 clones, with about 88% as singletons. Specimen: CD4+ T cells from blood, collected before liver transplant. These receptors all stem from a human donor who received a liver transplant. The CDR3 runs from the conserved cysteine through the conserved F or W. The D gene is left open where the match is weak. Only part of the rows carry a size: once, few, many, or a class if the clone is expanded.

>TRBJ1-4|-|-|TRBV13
TGTGCCAGCAGCTTAAAAACAACTAATGAAAAACTGTTTTTT
CASSLKTTNEKLFF
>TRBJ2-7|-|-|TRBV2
TGTGCCAGCACCATTCTGGGGCAGGGCACCTACGAGCAGTACTTC
CASTILGQGTYEQYF
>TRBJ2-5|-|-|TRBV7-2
TGTGCCAGCAGCATTATTGGTATCGGGTCACAAGAGACCCAGTACTTC
CASSIIGIGSQETQYF
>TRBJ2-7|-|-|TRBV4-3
TGCGCCAGCAGCCCCGGGGAGGGACAGGCCTACGAGCAGTACTTC
CASSPGEGQAYEQYF
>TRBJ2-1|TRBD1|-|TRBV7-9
TGTGCCAGCAGTTATTGGACAGGGAACAATGAGCAGTTCTTC
CASSYWTGNNEQFF
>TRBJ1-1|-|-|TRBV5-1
TGCGCCAGCAGCTTACAGGAAAACACTGAAGCTTTCTTT
CASSLQENTEAFF
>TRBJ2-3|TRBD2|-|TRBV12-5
TGTGCTAGCGGGAGGGCCGGGGGAGATACGCAGTATTTT
CASGRAGGDTQYF
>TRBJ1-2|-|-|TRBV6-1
TGTGCCAGCAGGCTCAGCGACCGGGGTTCCTATGGCTACACCTTC
CASRLSDRGSYGYTF
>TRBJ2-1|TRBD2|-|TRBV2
TGTGCCAGCGGGACTAGCGGGAGGGCCGGGAATGAGCAGTTCTTC
CASGTSGRAGNEQFF
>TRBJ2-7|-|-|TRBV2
TGTGCCAGCAGCCCGACCCCGGGACATTCTTACGAGCAGTACTTC
CASSPTPGHSYEQYF
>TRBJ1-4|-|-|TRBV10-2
TGCGCCAGCAGTGACCCAGTCGTCCTCGCTCCAACTAATGAAAAACTGTTTTTT
CASSDPVVLAPTNEKLFF
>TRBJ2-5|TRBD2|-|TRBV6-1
TGTGCCAGCAGTGTCCGACTAGCGGGAAAGGGTATGGAGACCCAGTACTTC
CASSVRLAGKGMETQYF
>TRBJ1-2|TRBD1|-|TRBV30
TGTGCCTGGAGGTGGGGACAGCACTATGGCTACACCTTC
CAWRWGQHYGYTF
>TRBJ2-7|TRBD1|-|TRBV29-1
TGCAGCGCCGAGGGACAGGGTGGTTACGAGCAGTACTTC
CSAEGQGGYEQYF
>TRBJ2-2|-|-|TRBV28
TGTGCCACGATAGGGGCCAGAGCGAACACCGGGGAGCTGTTTTTT
CATIGARANTGELFF
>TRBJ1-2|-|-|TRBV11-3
TGTGCCAGCAGCTTTCAGGGGAGGAATAACTATGGCTACACCTTC
CASSFQGRNNYGYTF
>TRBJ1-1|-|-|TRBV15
TGTGCCACCAGCAGAGTGGCAGGGGCTTCATCGACTGCTTTCTTT
CATSRVAGASSTAFF
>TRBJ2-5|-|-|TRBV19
TGTGCCAGTAGTAAGAACTTTCAAGAGACCCAGTACTTC
CASSKNFQETQYF
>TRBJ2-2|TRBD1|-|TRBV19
TGTGCCAGCTATCCCGGGACAGGGTTATCCACCGGGGAGCTGTTTTTT
CASYPGTGLSTGELFF
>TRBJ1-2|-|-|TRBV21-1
TGTGCCACTGTTCGACCGGGTTACTATGGCTACACCTTC
CATVRPGYYGYTF
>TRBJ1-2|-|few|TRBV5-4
TGTGCCAGCAGCTTGGCCCGGGAGGGTGGGTATGGCTACACCTTC
CASSLAREGGYGYTF
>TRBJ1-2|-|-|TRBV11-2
TGTGCCAGCAGCTTAGGGACTCAAGGGTATGGCTACACCTTC
CASSLGTQGYGYTF
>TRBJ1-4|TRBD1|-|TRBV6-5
TGTGCCAGCAGTTTCTCCGGGACAGGGGGTGAAAAACTGTTTTTT
CASSFSGTGGEKLFF
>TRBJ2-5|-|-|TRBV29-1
TGCAGCGTTGAAGATGGGGTAGAGACCCAGTACTTC
CSVEDGVETQYF
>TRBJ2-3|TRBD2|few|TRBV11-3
TGTGCCAGCAGCTGGCCGGGACTAGCGGGATCCACAGATACGCAGTATTTT
CASSWPGLAGSTDTQYF
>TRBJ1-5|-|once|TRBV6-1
TGTGCCAGCAGTGTGTCGGGAACTAGCAATCAGCCCCAGCATTTT
CASSVSGTSNQPQHF
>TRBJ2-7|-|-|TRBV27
TGTGCCAGCAGTTTACATGGACGGGGCTACTCCTACGAGCAGTACTTC
CASSLHGRGYSYEQYF
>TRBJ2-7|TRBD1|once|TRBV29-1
TGCAGCGTCACCGGGACAGGGTACCTCGAGCAGTACTTC
CSVTGTGYLEQYF
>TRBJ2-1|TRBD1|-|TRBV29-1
TGCAGCGTTGGACAGGGCCTATACAATGAGCAGTTCTTC
CSVGQGLYNEQFF
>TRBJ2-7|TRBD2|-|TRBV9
TGTGCCAGCAGCGCCTCTAGCGGGGGCCACCTGCCCGAGCAGTACTTC
CASSASSGGHLPEQYF
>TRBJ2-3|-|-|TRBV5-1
TGCGCCAGCAGCATTAGCACAGATACGCAGTATTTT
CASSISTDTQYF
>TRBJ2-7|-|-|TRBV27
TGTGCCAGCATTTGGGAGACAGTAACCTACGAGCAGTACTTC
CASIWETVTYEQYF
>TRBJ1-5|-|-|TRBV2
TGTGCCAGCAGTGCCCAGGACCGAAGCAATCAGCCCCAGCATTTT
CASSAQDRSNQPQHF
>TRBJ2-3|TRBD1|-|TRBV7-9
TGTGCCAGCAGTCTACCCCGACAGGGGGCCGCAGATACGCAGTATTTT
CASSLPRQGAADTQYF
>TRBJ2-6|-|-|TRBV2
TGTGCCAGCTGCGTGGAAATTTCGGGGGCCAACGTCCTGACTTTC
CASCVEISGANVLTF
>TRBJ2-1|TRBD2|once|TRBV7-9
TGTGCCAGCAGCCTCAGAGCGGGAGGGAAGGTCAATGAGCAGTTCTTC
CASSLRAGGKVNEQFF
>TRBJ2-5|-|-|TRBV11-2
TGTGCCAGCAGCCCGTTTCGGGAGACCCAGTACTTC
CASSPFRETQYF
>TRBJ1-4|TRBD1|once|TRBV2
TGTGCCAGCAGTGGCCGACAGGGTAGGAATGAAAAACTGTTTTTT
CASSGRQGRNEKLFF
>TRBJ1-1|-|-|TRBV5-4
TGTGCCACCGGGACCGACACTGAAGCTTTCTTT
CATGTDTEAFF
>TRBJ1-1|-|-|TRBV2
TGTGCCAGCATCGCGCCCGGGGGGGAGTACACTGAAGCTTTCTTT
CASIAPGGEYTEAFF
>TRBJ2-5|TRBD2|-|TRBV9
TGTGCCAGCAGCGTAGGGCTAGCGGGAGGCTGGGAGACCCAGTACTTC
CASSVGLAGGWETQYF
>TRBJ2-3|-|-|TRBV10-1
TGCGCCAGCAGTAGGGGGGTGACAGATACGCAGTATTTT
CASSRGVTDTQYF
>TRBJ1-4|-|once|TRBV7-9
TGTGCCGGCAGCGGAAATGAAAAACTGTTTTTT
CAGSGNEKLFF
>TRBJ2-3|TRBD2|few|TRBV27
TGTGCCAGCAGTGGGACTAGCGGGAGACATACGCAGTATTTT
CASSGTSGRHTQYF
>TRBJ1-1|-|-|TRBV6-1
TGTGCCAGCAAGATCGACTTGACGAACACTGAAGCTTTCTTT
CASKIDLTNTEAFF
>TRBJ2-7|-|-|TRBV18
TGTGCCAGCTCACCAGCCGGTATGAGGGATGAGCAGTACTTC
CASSPAGMRDEQYF
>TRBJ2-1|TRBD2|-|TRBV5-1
TGCGCCAGCAAAGAGGTGGGTGCGGGAGCCTACAATGAGCAGTTCTTC
CASKEVGAGAYNEQFF
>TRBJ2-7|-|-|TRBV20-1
TGCAGTGCTGGAGAAAGGGGCGAGCAGTACTTC
CSAGERGEQYF
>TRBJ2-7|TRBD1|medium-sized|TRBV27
TGTGCCAGCAGGGCCCAGGGGGCCGAGCAGTACTTC
CASRAQGAEQYF